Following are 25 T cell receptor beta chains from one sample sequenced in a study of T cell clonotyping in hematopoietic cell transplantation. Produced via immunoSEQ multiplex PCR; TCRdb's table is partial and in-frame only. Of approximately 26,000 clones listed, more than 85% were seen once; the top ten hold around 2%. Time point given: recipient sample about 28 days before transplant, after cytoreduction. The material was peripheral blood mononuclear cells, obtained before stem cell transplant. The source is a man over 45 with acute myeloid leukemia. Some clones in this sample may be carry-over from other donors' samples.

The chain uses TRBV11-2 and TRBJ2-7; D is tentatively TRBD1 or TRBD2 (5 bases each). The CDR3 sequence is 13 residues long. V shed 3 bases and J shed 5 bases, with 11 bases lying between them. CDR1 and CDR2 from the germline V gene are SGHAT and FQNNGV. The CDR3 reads CASSLERGHEQYF. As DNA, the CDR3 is TGTGCCAGCAGCTTGGAGAGGGGCCACGAGCAGTACTTC.

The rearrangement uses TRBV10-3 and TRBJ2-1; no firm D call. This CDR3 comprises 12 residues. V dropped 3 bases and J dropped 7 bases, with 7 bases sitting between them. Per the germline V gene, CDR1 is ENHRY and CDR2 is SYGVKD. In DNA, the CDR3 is TGTGCCATCAGTGAAGCTTGGAATGAGCAGTTCTTC. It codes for CAISEAWNEQFF.

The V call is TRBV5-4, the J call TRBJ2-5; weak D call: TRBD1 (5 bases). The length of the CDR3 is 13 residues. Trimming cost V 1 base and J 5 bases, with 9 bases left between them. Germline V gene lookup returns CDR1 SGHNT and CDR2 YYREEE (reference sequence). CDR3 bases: TGTGCCAGCAGCTTGCAGGGTTCGGAGACCCAGTACTTC. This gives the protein CASSLQGSETQYF. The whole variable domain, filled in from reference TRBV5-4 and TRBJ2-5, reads ETGVTQSPTHLIKTRGQQVTLRCSSQSGHNTVSWYQQALGQGPQFIFQYYREEENGRGNFPPRFSGLQFPNYSSELNVNALELDDSALYLCASSLQGSETQYFGPGTRLLVL.

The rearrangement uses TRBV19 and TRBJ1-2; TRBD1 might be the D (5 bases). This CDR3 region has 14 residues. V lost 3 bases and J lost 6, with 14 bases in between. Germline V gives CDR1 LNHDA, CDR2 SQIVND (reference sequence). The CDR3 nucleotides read TGTGCCAGTAGTATGGCGGGAAGGGGAAATGGCTACACCTTC. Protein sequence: CASSMAGRGNGYTF.

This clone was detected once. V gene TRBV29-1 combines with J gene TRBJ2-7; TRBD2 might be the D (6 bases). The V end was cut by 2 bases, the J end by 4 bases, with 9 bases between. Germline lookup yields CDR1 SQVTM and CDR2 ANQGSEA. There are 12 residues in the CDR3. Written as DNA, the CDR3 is TGCAGCGTTGAAACTAGCAGATACGAGCAGTACTTC. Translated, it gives CSVETSRYEQYF.

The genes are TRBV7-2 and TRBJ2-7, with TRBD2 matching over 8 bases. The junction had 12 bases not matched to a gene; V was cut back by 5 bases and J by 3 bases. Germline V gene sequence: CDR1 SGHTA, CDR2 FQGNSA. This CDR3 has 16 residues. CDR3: CASSPSGSGGNYEQYF. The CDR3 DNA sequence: TGTGCCAGCAGCCCTAGTGGGAGCGGGGGAAACTACGAGCAGTACTTC.

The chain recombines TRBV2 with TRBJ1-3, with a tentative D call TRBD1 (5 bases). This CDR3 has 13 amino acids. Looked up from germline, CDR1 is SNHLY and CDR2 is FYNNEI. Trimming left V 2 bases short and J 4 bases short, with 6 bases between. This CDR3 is CASSEPGGNTIYF. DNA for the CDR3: TGTGCCAGCAGTGAACCAGGGGGAAACACCATATATTTT.

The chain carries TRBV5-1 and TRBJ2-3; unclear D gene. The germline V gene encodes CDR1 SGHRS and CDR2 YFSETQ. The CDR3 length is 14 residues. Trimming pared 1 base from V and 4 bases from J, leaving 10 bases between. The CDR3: CASSLRTGADTQYF. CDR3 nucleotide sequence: TGCGCCAGCAGCTTGCGTACCGGCGCAGATACGCAGTATTTT.

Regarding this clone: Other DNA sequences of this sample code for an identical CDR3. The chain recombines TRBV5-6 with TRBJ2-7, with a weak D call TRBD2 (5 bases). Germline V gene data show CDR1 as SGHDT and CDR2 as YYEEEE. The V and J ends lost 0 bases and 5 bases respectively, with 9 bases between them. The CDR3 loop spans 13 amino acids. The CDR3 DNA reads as TGTGCCAGCAGCTTGGGCGGGTCCAACGAGCAGTACTTC. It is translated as CASSLGGSNEQYF.

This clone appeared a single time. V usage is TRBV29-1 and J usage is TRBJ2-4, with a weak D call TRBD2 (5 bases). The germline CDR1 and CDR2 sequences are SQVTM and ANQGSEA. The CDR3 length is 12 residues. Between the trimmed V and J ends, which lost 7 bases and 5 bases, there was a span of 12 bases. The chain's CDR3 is CSGTKGENIQYF. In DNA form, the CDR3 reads TGCAGCGGGACGAAGGGAGAAAACATTCAGTACTTC.

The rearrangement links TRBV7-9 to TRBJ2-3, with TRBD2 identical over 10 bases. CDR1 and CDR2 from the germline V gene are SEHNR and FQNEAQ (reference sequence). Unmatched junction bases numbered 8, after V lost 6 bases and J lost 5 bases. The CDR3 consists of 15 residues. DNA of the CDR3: TGTGCCAGCAGTTATCTAGCGGGAGAGGGAGATACGCAGTATTTT. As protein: CASSYLAGEGDTQYF.

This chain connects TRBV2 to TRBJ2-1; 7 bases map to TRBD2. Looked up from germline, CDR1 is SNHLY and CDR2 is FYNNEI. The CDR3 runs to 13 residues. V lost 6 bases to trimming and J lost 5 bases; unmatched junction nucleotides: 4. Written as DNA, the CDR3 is TGTGCCAGCAGCCTTACTAGCGACAATGAGCAGTTCTTC. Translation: CASSLTSDNEQFF.

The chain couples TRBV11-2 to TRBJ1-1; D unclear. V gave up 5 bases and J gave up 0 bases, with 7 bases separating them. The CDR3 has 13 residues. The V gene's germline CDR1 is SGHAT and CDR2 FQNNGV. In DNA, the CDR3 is TGTGCCAGCAGCCAGCGATTGAACACTGAAGCTTTCTTT. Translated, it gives CASSQRLNTEAFF.

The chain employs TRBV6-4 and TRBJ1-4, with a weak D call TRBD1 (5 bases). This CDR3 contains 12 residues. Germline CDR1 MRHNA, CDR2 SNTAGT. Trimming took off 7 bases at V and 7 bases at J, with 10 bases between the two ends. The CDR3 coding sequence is TGTGCCAGCACACAGGCGGGTGAAAAACTGTTTTTT. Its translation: CASTQAGEKLFF.

The CDR3 is CASSVLKNADTQYF. CDR3 DNA sequence: TGTGCCAGCAGTGTCCTGAAAAATGCAGATACGCAGTATTTT. V gene TRBV2 combines with J gene TRBJ2-3; D not certain. The CDR3 totals 14 residues. Trimming left V 4 bases short and J 4 bases short, with 12 bases between. Germline V gene data show CDR1 as SNHLY and CDR2 as FYNNEI.

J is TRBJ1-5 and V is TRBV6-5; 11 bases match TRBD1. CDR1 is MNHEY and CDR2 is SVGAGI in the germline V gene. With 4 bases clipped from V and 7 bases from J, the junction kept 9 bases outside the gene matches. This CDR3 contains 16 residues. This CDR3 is CASSSVLGQGGQPQHF. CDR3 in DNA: TGTGCCAGCAGTTCCGTCTTGGGACAGGGGGGACAGCCCCAGCATTTT.

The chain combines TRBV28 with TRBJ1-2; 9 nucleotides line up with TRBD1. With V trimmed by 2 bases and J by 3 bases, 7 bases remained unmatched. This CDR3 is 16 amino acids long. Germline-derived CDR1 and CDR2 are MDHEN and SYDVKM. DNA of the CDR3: TGTGCCAGCAGTTTAGTCGGGACAGGGATGTACTATGGCTACACCTTC. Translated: CASSLVGTGMYYGYTF.

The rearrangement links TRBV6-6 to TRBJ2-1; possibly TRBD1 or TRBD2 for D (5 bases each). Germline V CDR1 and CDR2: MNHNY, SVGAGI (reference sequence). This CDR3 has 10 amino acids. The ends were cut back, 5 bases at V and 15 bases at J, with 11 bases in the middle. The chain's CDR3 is CASSRDRLFF. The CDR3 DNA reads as TGTGCCAGCAGTAGGGACCGGTTGTTCTTC.

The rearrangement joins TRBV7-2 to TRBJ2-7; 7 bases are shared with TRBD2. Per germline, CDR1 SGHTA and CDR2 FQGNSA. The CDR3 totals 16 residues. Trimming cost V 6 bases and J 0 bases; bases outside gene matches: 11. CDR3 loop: CASSSTAGEGSYEQYF. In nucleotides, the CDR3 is TGTGCCAGCAGTTCCACGGCGGGGGAGGGCTCCTACGAGCAGTACTTC. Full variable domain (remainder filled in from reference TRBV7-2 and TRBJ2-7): GAGVSQSPSNKVTEKGKDVELRCDPISGHTALYWYRQSLGQGLEFLIYFQGNSAPDKSGLPSDRFSAERTGGSVSTLTIQRTQQEDSAVYLCASSSTAGEGSYEQYFGPGTRLTVT.

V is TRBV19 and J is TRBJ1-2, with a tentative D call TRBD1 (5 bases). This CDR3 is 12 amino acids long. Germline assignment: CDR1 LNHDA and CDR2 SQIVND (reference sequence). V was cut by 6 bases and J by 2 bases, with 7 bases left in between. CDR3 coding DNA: TGTGCCAGTAGCAAGGGGAACTATGGCTACACCTTC. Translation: CASSKGNYGYTF.

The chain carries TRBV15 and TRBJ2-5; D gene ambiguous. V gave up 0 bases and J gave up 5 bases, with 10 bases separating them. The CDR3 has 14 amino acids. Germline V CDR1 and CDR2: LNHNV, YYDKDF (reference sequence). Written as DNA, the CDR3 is TGTGCCACCAGCAGAGAGGGCTCAACGGAGACCCAGTACTTC. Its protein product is CATSREGSTETQYF.

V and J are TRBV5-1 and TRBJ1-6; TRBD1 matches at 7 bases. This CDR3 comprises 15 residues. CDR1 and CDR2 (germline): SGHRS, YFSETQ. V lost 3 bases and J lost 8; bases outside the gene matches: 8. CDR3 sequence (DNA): TGCGCCAGCAGCTCGGGGGACAGCGTTTATTCACCCCTCCACTTT. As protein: CASSSGDSVYSPLHF. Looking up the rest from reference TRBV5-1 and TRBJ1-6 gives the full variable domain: KAGVTQTPRYLIKTRGQQVTLSCSPISGHRSVSWYQQTPGQGLQFLFEYFSETQRNKGNFPGRFSGRQFSNSRSEMNVSTLELGDSALYLCASSSGDSVYSPLHFGNGTRLTVT.

CDR3 coding DNA: TGTGCCAGCAGTGAAGGTCTGGGGCGGAAGAACACTGAAGCTTTCTTT. Its protein is CASSEGLGRKNTEAFF. The genes are TRBV6-1 and TRBJ1-1; TRBD1 is a possible D gene (5 bases). This CDR3 has 16 residues. Germline V gene sequence: CDR1 MNHNS, CDR2 SASEGT. Trimming removed 1 base from V and 1 base from J, with 13 bases in between.

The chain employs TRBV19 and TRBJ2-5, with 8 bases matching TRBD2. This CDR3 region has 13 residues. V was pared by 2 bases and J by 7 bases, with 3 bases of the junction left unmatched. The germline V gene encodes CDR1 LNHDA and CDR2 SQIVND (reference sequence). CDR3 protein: CASSIREGATQYF. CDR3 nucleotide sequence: TGTGCCAGTAGTATACGGGAGGGAGCGACCCAGTACTTC. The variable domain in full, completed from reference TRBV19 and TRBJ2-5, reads DGGITQSPKYLFRKEGQNVTLSCEQNLNHDAMYWYRQDPGQGLRLIYYSQIVNDFQKGDIAEGYSVSREKKESFPLTVTSAQKNPTAFYLCASSIREGATQYFGPGTRLLVL.

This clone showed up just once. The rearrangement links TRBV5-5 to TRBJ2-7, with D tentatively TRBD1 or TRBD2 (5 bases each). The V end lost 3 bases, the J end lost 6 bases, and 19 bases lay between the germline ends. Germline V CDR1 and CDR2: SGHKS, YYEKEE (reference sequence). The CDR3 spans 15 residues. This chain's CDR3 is CASSWRTGLGGEQYF. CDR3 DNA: TGTGCCAGCAGCTGGAGAACAGGCCTTGGGGGCGAGCAGTACTTC.